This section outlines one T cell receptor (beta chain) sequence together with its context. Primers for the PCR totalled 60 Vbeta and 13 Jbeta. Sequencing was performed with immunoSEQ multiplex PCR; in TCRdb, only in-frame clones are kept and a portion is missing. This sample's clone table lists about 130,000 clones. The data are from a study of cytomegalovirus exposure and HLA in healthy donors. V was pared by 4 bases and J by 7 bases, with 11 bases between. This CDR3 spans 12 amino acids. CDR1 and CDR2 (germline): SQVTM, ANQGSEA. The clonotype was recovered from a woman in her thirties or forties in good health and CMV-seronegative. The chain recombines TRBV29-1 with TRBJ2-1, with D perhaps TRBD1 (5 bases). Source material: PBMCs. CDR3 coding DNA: TGCAGCGTTGTCCAGGGCGTAAATGAGCAGTTCTTC. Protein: CSVVQGVNEQFF.